These 27 T cell receptor beta chains originate from one sample sequenced in a study of regulatory T cells in long-lasting Graves disease. To make TCR beta libraries, researchers used iRepertoire HTBI primers and Arm-PCR of CDR3 regions. MiXCR, run by TCRdb on the multiplex PCR reads, gives a single entry per CDR3 protein. The table lists about 350,000 distinct CDR3 sequences, around 15% of them singletons. Indicated time point: newly diagnosed GD, antithyroid drugs for less than 3 months. The TCR library was prepared using RNA isolated from PBMCs. The same sample was also studied in work on T cells in Graves' hyperthyroidism and ophthalmopathy.

This material consisted of peripheral blood mononuclear cells (PBMCs), taken at new diagnosis, from a patient treated with antithyroid drugs. These receptors all stem from a man aged 35 to 55 with Graves disease.

This clonotype was recorded at least ten times. The chain recombines TRBV6-9 with TRBJ1-2; D is possibly TRBD1 (6 bases). The V end was cut by 3 bases, the J end by 4 bases, with 12 bases between. The V gene's germline CDR1 is MNHGY and CDR2 SVAAGI. The CDR3 length is 14 residues. This chain's CDR3 is CASSYHRAFYGYTF. The CDR3 nucleotides read TGTGCCAGCAGTTACCACAGGGCTTTCTATGGCTACACCTTC.

This clonotype has at least ten counts. The chain combines TRBV5-6 with TRBJ2-2, with 8 nucleotides matching TRBD2. Trimming at V came to 4 bases and at J to 5 bases, leaving 13 bases not matched to a gene. CDR1 and CDR2 from the germline V gene are SGHDT and YYEEEE. The CDR3 contains 17 residues. The CDR3 DNA reads TGTGCCAGCAGCCCTCCATCGCGGGGGGATGGGACCGGGGAGCTGTTTTTT. Protein sequence: CASSPPSRGDGTGELFF.

CDR3 sequence: CASSLDGLGAFF. CDR3 nucleotides: TGCGCCAGCAGCTTGGACGGCCTGGGAGCTTTCTTT. The chain carries TRBV5-1 and TRBJ1-1; D is undetermined. V lost 0 bases and J lost 10, with 10 bases in between. The CDR3 is made up of 12 amino acids. CDR1 and CDR2 (germline): SGHRS, YFSETQ.

This clonotype was counted a few times. This sequence joins TRBV29-1 and TRBJ2-5, with no clear D. Germline V gene lookup returns CDR1 SQVTM and CDR2 ANQGSEA. V lost 6 bases, J lost 2 bases, and 16 bases lay in between. This CDR3 is 14 amino acids long. DNA of the CDR3: TGCAGCGTCCCCGATCAGATTGGACAAGAGACCCAGTACTTC. This translates into CSVPDQIGQETQYF.

This clonotype has at least ten counts. This rearrangement joins TRBV6-1 to TRBJ2-3; TRBD2 matches at 8 bases. Looked up from germline, CDR1 is MNHNS and CDR2 is SASEGT. CDR3 length: 17 residues. Trimming at V came to 3 bases and at J to 1 base, leaving 9 bases not matched to a gene. CDR3 nucleotide sequence: TGTGCCAGCAGTGAGGCGGGAGGAGTATCGGGCACAGATACGCAGTATTTT. Its protein product is CASSEAGGVSGTDTQYF.

This clonotype was seen repeatedly, ten times or more. The chain links TRBV29-1 to TRBJ2-5; D unclear. Trimming took 7 bases from V and 4 from J, leaving 19 bases between them. Germline CDR1 is SQVTM and CDR2 is ANQGSEA. This CDR3 contains 14 residues. The CDR3 DNA sequence: TGCAGCGCTGAGCTGGGGTCTACCAGAGAGACCCAGTACTTC. Its protein product is CSAELGSTRETQYF.

This clonotype was detected many times. This sequence joins TRBV5-5 and TRBJ1-5, with no clear D. Looked up from germline, CDR1 is SGHKS and CDR2 is YYEKEE (reference sequence). CDR3 size: 14 residues. V shed 0 bases and J shed 7 bases, with 11 bases lying between them. CDR3 sequence: CASSLESGEQPQHF. CDR3 nucleotide sequence: TGTGCCAGCAGCTTGGAGTCAGGAGAGCAGCCCCAGCATTTT.

This clonotype appeared a few times. A much larger clone lies one base from this, so it may be a read error. The chain uses TRBV6-4 and TRBJ2-2, with 8 positions matching TRBD1. V was pared by 6 bases and J by 4 bases, with 4 bases of the junction left unmatched. Germline V gives CDR1 MRHNA, CDR2 SNTAGT. The CDR3 has 14 amino acids. The CDR3 here is CASRTTGGTGELFF. The CDR3 region has the DNA TGTGCCAGCAGAACAACAGGGGGCACCGGGGAGCTGTTTTTT.

The rearrangement links TRBV28 to TRBJ1-5, with D unclear. The CDR3 has 15 amino acids. V lost 5 bases and J lost 3, with 14 bases in between. Germline assignment: CDR1 MDHEN and CDR2 SYDVKM. CDR3 nucleotides: TGTGCCAGCAGTCCCTATACAAGTCACAATCAGCCCCAGCATTTT. This gives the protein CASSPYTSHNQPQHF.

This clonotype was observed many times. The chain employs TRBV9 and TRBJ2-7; D uncertain. The CDR3 contains 15 residues. The germline CDR1 and CDR2 sequences are SGDLS and YYNGEE. Deletions cut 0 bases from V and 2 bases from J, with 12 bases between. CDR3 coding DNA: TGTGCCAGCAGCGTAGGCTTTAGCACGGCCTACGAGCAGTACTTC. As protein: CASSVGFSTAYEQYF.

This clonotype was recorded many times. The J gene is TRBJ1-4, the V gene TRBV12-3 or TRBV12-4, with D perhaps matching TRBD1 (6 bases). Between the trimmed V and J ends, which lost 2 bases and 10 bases, there was a span of 20 bases. CDR3 size: 16 residues. CDR3 DNA: TGTGCCAGCAGTTTATTTCTTTCGGGGGCCACTGGAAAACTGTTTTTT. Amino acid sequence: CASSLFLSGATGKLFF.

This clonotype was seen more than once but under ten times. This chain uses TRBV5-1 with TRBJ2-7; the match to TRBD1 covers 10 bases. The CDR3 has 15 amino acids. Germline CDR1 is SGHRS and CDR2 is YFSETQ. V lost 4 bases and J lost 1; bases outside the gene matches: 5. Here the CDR3 DNA reads TGCGCCAGCAGCCCGGGGACAGGGGAGTCCTACGAGCAGTACTTC. Translated, it gives CASSPGTGESYEQYF.

The chain has TRBV20-1 and TRBJ2-1; D unclear. Trimming took off 4 bases at V and 8 bases at J, with 9 bases between the two ends. CDR3 length equals 11 residues. Germline V gene sequence: CDR1 DFQATT, CDR2 SNEGSKA (reference sequence). CDR3 DNA sequence: TGCAGTGCTAAACCTGGGTATGAGCAGTTCTTC. As protein: CSAKPGYEQFF.

The table lists this clonotype with many counts. The chain has TRBV18 and TRBJ1-2; D call uncertain. Trimming stripped 6 bases from V and 2 bases from J, with 10 bases between. The CDR3 covers 13 residues. Germline V gives CDR1 KGHSH, CDR2 LQKENI. CDR3 sequence (DNA): TGTGCCAGCTCTCCCGGACCGAACTATGGCTACACCTTC. This sequence encodes CASSPGPNYGYTF.

This clonotype has a count of ten or more. The chain carries TRBV28 and TRBJ2-3; D is perhaps TRBD2 (6 bases). Trimming pared 6 bases from V and 5 bases from J, leaving 21 bases between. CDR1 MDHEN and CDR2 SYDVKM come from the germline V gene. CDR3 length: 16 amino acids. This CDR3 is CASSPALPGVGDTQYF. In nucleotides, the CDR3 is TGTGCCAGCAGCCCAGCCCTCCCGGGGGTGGGAGATACGCAGTATTTT.

The sample holds a few counts of this clonotype. The chain recombines TRBV29-1 with TRBJ2-2; 10 positions match TRBD1. The V gene end was trimmed by 5 bases and the J gene end by 6 bases; junction bases not matched to a gene: 6. Germline-derived CDR1 and CDR2 are SQVTM and ANQGSEA. CDR3 length: 14 amino acids. CDR3 in DNA: TGCAGCGTTCCGGGACAGGGGTCTGCCGGGGAGCTGTTTTTT. This translates into CSVPGQGSAGELFF.

This clonotype was counted at least ten times. This chain uses TRBV3-1 with TRBJ1-1, with D maybe TRBD1 (6 bases). Trimming removed 0 bases at V and 5 bases at J, with 13 bases between. The CDR3 runs to 15 residues. Germline-derived CDR1 and CDR2 are LGHDT and YNNKEL (reference sequence). CDR3 DNA sequence: TGTGCCAGCAGCCAAGATCTTCCAGGGGTGACTGAAGCTTTCTTT. Translating it yields CASSQDLPGVTEAFF.

This clonotype was seen repeatedly, ten times or more. The rearrangement uses TRBV28 and TRBJ2-3; D remains unclear. CDR1 and CDR2 (germline): MDHEN, SYDVKM. The V gene lost 3 bases and the J gene lost 2 bases, with 12 bases spanning the gap. This CDR3 is 15 amino acids long. The DNA for the CDR3 is TGTGCCAGCAGTTTTATAAGTCCAACCACAGATACGCAGTATTTT. Translation: CASSFISPTTDTQYF.

The chain carries TRBV11-1 and TRBJ2-1; tentatively, D is TRBD2 (5 bases). The V and J ends lost 4 bases and 10 bases respectively, with 23 bases between them. The V gene's germline CDR1 is SGHAT and CDR2 FQDESV (reference sequence). The length of the CDR3 is 16 residues. CDR3 nucleotide sequence: TGTGCCAGCAGCTCCCCGGGGTTGCGAGGGAAGAGGGAGCAGTTCTTC. This codes for CASSSPGLRGKREQFF. The full variable domain, rest sourced from reference TRBV11-1 and TRBJ2-1, is EAEVAQSPRYKITEKSQAVAFWCDPISGHATLYWYRQILGQGPELLVQFQDESVVDDSQLPKDRFSAERLKGVDSTLKIQPAELGDSAMYLCASSSPGLRGKREQFFGPGTRLTVL.

This clonotype has only a few counts. V gene TRBV4-1 combines with J gene TRBJ2-2; tentatively, D is TRBD1 (5 bases). Trimming left V 2 bases short and J 3 bases short, with 13 bases between. CDR1 is MGHRA and CDR2 is YSYEKL in the germline V gene. This CDR3 comprises 16 residues. This chain's CDR3 is CASSQQQGGDTGELFF. DNA for the CDR3: TGCGCCAGCAGCCAACAGCAGGGTGGCGACACCGGGGAGCTGTTTTTT.

This clonotype was seen at least ten times. V is TRBV7-2 and J is TRBJ1-1; D remains unclear. Germline V gene sequence: CDR1 SGHTA, CDR2 FQGNSA. The length of the CDR3 is 13 residues. Trimming cost V 5 bases and J 0 bases, with 7 bases left between them. The CDR3 here is CASSRNMNTEAFF. In DNA, the CDR3 is TGTGCCAGCAGCAGAAACATGAACACTGAAGCTTTCTTT. Full variable domain (remainder filled in from reference TRBV7-2 and TRBJ1-1): GAGVSQSPSNKVTEKGKDVELRCDPISGHTALYWYRQSLGQGLEFLIYFQGNSAPDKSGLPSDRFSAERTGGSVSTLTIQRTQQEDSAVYLCASSRNMNTEAFFGQGTRLTVV.

The table lists this clonotype with many counts. This chain joins TRBV2 and TRBJ1-5; unclear D gene. The CDR3 length is 15 residues. Germline V lookup: CDR1 SNHLY, CDR2 FYNNEI. The germline V and J ends were trimmed by 7 bases and 0 bases, with 13 bases remaining between them. The CDR3 DNA is TGTGCCAGCACCGAGGGAGACGCTAGCAATCAGCCCCAGCATTTT. This encodes CASTEGDASNQPQHF.

The chain recombines TRBV30 with TRBJ1-5; no firm D call. The CDR3 contains 13 residues. CDR1 and CDR2 from the germline V gene are GTSNPN and SVGIG (reference sequence). V was clipped by 1 base and J by 5 bases, with 9 bases between them. For the CDR3, the DNA is TGTGCCTGGAGTGGACACTTCGATCAGCCCCAGCATTTT. This encodes CAWSGHFDQPQHF.

This clonotype occurred many times. V usage is TRBV9 and J usage is TRBJ2-1; 14 bases line up with TRBD2. The CDR3 has 18 residues. The V gene's germline CDR1 is SGDLS and CDR2 YYNGEE. V was clipped by 3 bases and J by 8 bases; unmatched bases: 13. In DNA form, the CDR3 reads TGTGCCAGCAGCGCTGGGAGGGGACTAGCGGGGGAGATCGATGAGCAGTTCTTC. Encoded protein: CASSAGRGLAGEIDEQFF.

As for this clonotype: A much larger clone is a single base away; this may be a read error. The CDR3 spells CASSFQGERVTQYF. The CDR3 nucleotides are TGTGCCAGCAGTTTCCAGGGGGAGAGGGTTACGCAGTATTTT. V is TRBV11-3 and J is TRBJ2-3, with TRBD1 identical over 7 bases. Germline trimming cut 6 bases from V and 8 bases from J; bases unmatched to any gene: 11. Germline CDR1 reads SGHNT; CDR2 reads YENEEA. The CDR3 sequence is 14 residues long.

This clonotype was detected a few times. A much larger clone differs by one base, so this may be a read error. The J gene is TRBJ2-4, the V gene TRBV12-3 or TRBV12-4, with D uncertain. The CDR3 runs to 12 residues. CDR3 in DNA: TGTGCCAGCAGTTCGAGCGTAAACACTCAGTACTTC. Encoded protein: CASSSSVNTQYF.

This clonotype was seen many times. This chain connects TRBV5-1 to TRBJ1-5, with 9 bases matching TRBD1. Trimming cost V 4 bases and J 5 bases; bases outside gene matches: 7. Germline V gene sequence: CDR1 SGHRS, CDR2 YFSETQ. The CDR3 has 15 amino acids. CDR3: CASSPTTGGHQPQHF. The CDR3 nucleotides are TGCGCCAGCAGCCCAACGACAGGGGGGCATCAGCCCCAGCATTTT.